Listed below are T cell receptor beta chains from one sample, sequenced in a study of blood T cell repertoires in COVID-19. This table comes from immunoSEQ multiplex PCR, and its TCRdb copy is limited to in-frame clones, with some not included. Of over 50,000 clones in the sample, 65% to 85% were seen once. What was sequenced was PBMCs or T cells enriched from blood (not recorded which). Receptor source: a woman between 35 and 50 years old with acute COVID-19. Both conserved end residues are part of each CDR3. D genes are given only for firm matches. Expanded clones get a size class; other rows say once, few or many, or leave the size out.

j_call v_call d_call clone_size cdr3_aa cdr3_nt
TRBJ2-1 TRBV12-5 TRBD2 . CASGWEGAHNEQFF TGTGCTAGTGGCTGGGAGGGTGCTCACAATGAGCAGTTCTTC
TRBJ1-1 TRBV19 TRBD1 . CASGVDRDTEAFF TGTGCCAGTGGGGTAGACAGGGACACTGAAGCTTTCTTT
TRBJ1-5 TRBV19 . . CASSPQGFNQPQHF TGTGCCAGCTCGCCACAGGGATTCAATCAGCCCCAGCATTTT
TRBJ1-2 TRBV5-6 . . CASSLDLEGANYGYTF TGTGCCAGCAGCTTAGACCTCGAGGGGGCTAACTATGGCTACACCTTC
TRBJ2-7 TRBV9 TRBD2 . CASSVGVSGTISEQYF TGTGCCAGCAGCGTAGGGGTCTCCGGGACTATTTCTGAGCAGTACTTC
TRBJ2-6 TRBV6-6 . . CASSPTTPIDTTSSGANVLTF TGTGCCAGCAGCCCGACTACCCCAATCGACACGACTAGCTCTGGGGCCAACGTCCTGACTTTC
TRBJ1-1 TRBV29-1 TRBD1 . CSVGGTGGWNTEAFF TGCAGCGTTGGAGGGACAGGGGGATGGAACACTGAAGCTTTCTTT
TRBJ1-1 TRBV3-1/TRBV3-2 . once CASSQPGQGNTEAFF TGTGCCAGCAGCCAACCCGGTCAGGGGAACACTGAAGCTTTCTTT
TRBJ1-4 TRBV28 . . CASSRGGDNEKLFF TGTGCCAGCTCCCGAGGAGGAGACAATGAAAAACTGTTTTTT
TRBJ1-2 TRBV6-6 TRBD1 once CASSYVQGETDGYTF TGTGCCAGCAGTTACGTACAGGGGGAAACCGACGGCTACACCTTC
TRBJ2-2 TRBV5-1 TRBD1 . CASRQGARDTGELFF TGCGCCAGCCGGCAGGGGGCCAGGGACACCGGGGAGCTGTTTTTT
TRBJ1-5 TRBV29-1 . . CSVVTGHSNQPQHF TGCAGCGTTGTGACAGGCCATAGCAATCAGCCCCAGCATTTT
TRBJ1-4 TRBV2 . . CASSELPREKLFF TGTGCCAGCAGTGAACTCCCTAGGGAAAAACTGTTTTTT
TRBJ2-5 TRBV5-4 . . CASSPTQGNGQETQYF TGTGCCAGCAGCCCGACTCAGGGGAACGGCCAAGAGACCCAGTACTTC
TRBJ1-1 TRBV19 TRBD1 . CASSTRDRDLDTEAFF TGTGCCAGTAGTACCCGGGACAGGGATCTCGACACTGAAGCTTTCTTT
TRBJ1-4 TRBV28 . . CASSLATTGFREKLFF TGTGCCAGCAGCTTAGCCACTACAGGGTTTCGGGAAAAACTGTTTTTT
TRBJ2-1 TRBV28 . . CASIKDRGVPNEQFF TGTGCCAGCATAAAGGACAGAGGGGTTCCCAATGAGCAGTTCTTC
TRBJ1-1 TRBV19 TRBD1 . CASSTTGHTEAFF TGTGCCAGTAGCACGACAGGGCACACTGAAGCTTTCTTT
TRBJ1-1 TRBV5-1 TRBD1 . CASSLGQANEAFF TGCGCCAGCAGCTTAGGACAGGCCAATGAAGCTTTCTTT
TRBJ1-5 TRBV10-3 . . CAISPRQYNQPQHF TGTGCCATCAGTCCTAGACAGTACAATCAGCCCCAGCATTTT
TRBJ2-1 TRBV27 . . CASSSGPRGGPLDNEQFF TGTGCCAGCAGTTCGGGCCCCCGGGGAGGCCCCTTAGATAATGAGCAGTTCTTC
TRBJ1-1 TRBV5-4 . once CASSFRRGNTEAFF TGTGCCAGCAGCTTCCGAAGGGGGAACACTGAAGCTTTCTTT
TRBJ1-3 TRBV3-1/TRBV3-2 . . CASSQDFRGSGNTIYF TGTGCCAGCAGCCAAGATTTCAGGGGAAGCGGAAACACCATATATTTT
TRBJ1-5 TRBV15 . . CATSIQGSNQPQHF TGTGCCACCAGCATCCAGGGGAGCAATCAGCCCCAGCATTTT
TRBJ1-1 TRBV11-3 . few CASSFRGSNTEAFF TGTGCCAGCAGCTTCCGCGGCAGCAACACTGAAGCTTTCTTT